Each of the 23 T cell receptor beta chains below was sequenced from the same sample in a study of vaccination effects on CD4 cells after COVID-19. CD4+ T cell isolation took place after 10 days of culture. Infection dated between March and December 2020, before the Alpha, Beta and Delta variants reached the United States. Every participant took two doses of the BNT162b2 or mRNA-1273 vaccine. The antigens for these receptors are not known. Measured with immunoSEQ multiplex PCR; TCRdb has only the in-frame clones, and not every one. The table lists nearly 35,000 clones, about three quarters of them singletons. The sample was CD4+ T cells from PBMCs cultured without peptide, taken after COVID-19 vaccination. The origin of the receptors is a human donor who had a prior SARS-CoV-2 infection.

This sequence joins TRBV11-1 and TRBJ2-1, with D possibly being TRBD2 (5 bases). Germline values: CDR1 SGHAT, CDR2 FQDESV (reference sequence). CDR3 size: 15 residues. Deletions cut 4 bases from V and 8 bases from J, with 18 bases between. CDR3 DNA sequence: TGTGCCAGCAGCTGGGAGATGGACTCCCCCGATGAGCAGTTCTTC. Protein product: CASSWEMDSPDEQFF.

The chain uses TRBV7-9 and TRBJ2-3; 9 positions agree with TRBD2. The CDR3 covers 16 residues. Germline V lookup: CDR1 SEHNR, CDR2 FQNEAQ (reference sequence). After removal of 5 bases from V and 1 base from J, the junction contained 7 bases not matched to a gene. The CDR3 spells CASSAIAGVGTDTQYF. For the CDR3, the DNA is TGTGCCAGCAGCGCCATAGCGGGAGTGGGCACAGATACGCAGTATTTT.

V is TRBV3-1 (or the pseudogene TRBV3-2) and J is TRBJ2-1; tentatively, D is TRBD2 (5 bases). With 2 bases removed from V and 4 bases from J, the gap between germline ends came to 15 bases. The CDR3 sequence is 16 residues long. CDR1 and CDR2 from the germline V gene are LGHDT and YNNKEL (reference sequence). DNA of the CDR3: TGTGCCAGCAGCCAATTCGATGGTAGCGCGTACAATGAGCAGTTCTTC. Protein sequence: CASSQFDGSAYNEQFF.

The chain joins TRBV4-3 to TRBJ2-7; D gene unclear. The germline V gene has CDR1 LGHNA and CDR2 YSLEER. The CDR3 has 14 amino acids. The germline V and J ends were trimmed by 0 bases and 3 bases, with 9 bases remaining between them. CDR3 bases: TGCGCCAGCAGCCAAGATCCGTCTTTCTACGAGCAGTACTTC. This encodes CASSQDPSFYEQYF.

This rearrangement joins TRBV12-3 or TRBV12-4 to TRBJ2-1; D not certain. Trimming cost V 9 bases and J 8 bases, with 14 bases left between them. The CDR3 extends over 12 amino acids. This CDR3 reads CASLLRLHEQFF. The CDR3 DNA sequence: TGTGCCAGTTTACTACGACTCCATGAGCAGTTCTTC.

V and J are TRBV7-3 and TRBJ2-1; the D gene is possibly TRBD2 (7 bases). The CDR3 sequence is 15 residues long. Trimming took 4 bases from V and 4 from J, leaving 14 bases between them. The germline gives CDR1 SGHTA, CDR2 FQGTGA. The CDR3 coding sequence is TGTGCCAGCAGCTCCACCGGGGGGCGGTACAATGAGCAGTTCTTC. This encodes CASSSTGGRYNEQFF.

The chain links TRBV7-3 to TRBJ1-5; 9 nucleotides match TRBD1. The CDR3 is 16 amino acids. Germline V gives CDR1 SGHTA, CDR2 FQGTGA. The V and J ends lost 8 bases and 6 bases, in that order; junction bases with no gene match: 14. CDR3 coding DNA: TGTGCCAGCCCCTTAAAAGGACAGGGGACACCTCAGCCCCAGCATTTT. Its translation is CASPLKGQGTPQPQHF. The full variable domain, its missing parts supplied by reference TRBV7-3 and TRBJ1-5, is GAGVSQTPSNKVTEKGKYVELRCDPISGHTALYWYRQSLGQGPEFLIYFQGTGAADDSGLPNDRFFAVRPEGSVSTLKIQRTERGDSAVYLCASPLKGQGTPQPQHFGDGTRLSIL.

The chain is built from TRBV25-1 and TRBJ2-3; 9 nucleotides align to TRBD1. Germline V lookup: CDR1 MGHDK, CDR2 SYGVNS. V trimming: 7 bases; J trimming: 4 bases; junction bases outside the gene matches: 6. The CDR3 runs to 14 residues. CDR3 DNA sequence: TGTGCCAGCACCTCCGGGACAGGGTCAGATACGCAGTATTTT. It yields the protein CASTSGTGSDTQYF.

The CDR3 is CASRTMLREPQGRQYF. In DNA, the CDR3 is TGTGCCAGCAGGACAATGTTGCGGGAGCCGCAGGGGCGGCAGTACTTC. This rearrangement joins TRBV27 to TRBJ2-7; the D gene is possibly TRBD2 (7 bases). The CDR3 consists of 16 residues. Germline V gives CDR1 MNHEY, CDR2 SMNVEV (reference sequence). V was trimmed by 6 bases and J by 9 bases, leaving 27 bases between them.

This chain connects TRBV15 to TRBJ2-3, with 8 nucleotides matching TRBD2. Germline trimming cut 1 base from V and 6 bases from J; bases unmatched to any gene: 9. This CDR3 contains 16 residues. Per germline, CDR1 LNHNV and CDR2 YYDKDF (reference sequence). This CDR3 is CATSRVTSGLRDTQYF. Here the CDR3 DNA reads TGTGCCACCAGCAGAGTAACTAGCGGACTAAGGGATACGCAGTATTTT.

The chain has TRBV7-9 and TRBJ1-1, with a possible D match to TRBD1 (5 bases). Per germline, CDR1 SEHNR and CDR2 FQNEAQ (reference sequence). V was shortened by 7 bases and J by 5 bases, with 14 bases between the two germline ends. This CDR3 has 13 residues. The DNA for the CDR3 is TGTGCCAGCACCTCCGGGGGGAGAACTGAAGCTTTCTTT. It specifies CASTSGGRTEAFF.

The chain recombines TRBV5-1 with TRBJ1-4; 7 nucleotides match TRBD1. Germline-derived CDR1 and CDR2 are SGHRS and YFSETQ. V lost 1 base, J lost 3 bases, and 6 bases stayed unmatched. This CDR3 has 16 amino acids. The CDR3 is CASSLRRTGSNEKLFF. DNA of the CDR3: TGCGCCAGCAGCTTGAGGAGGACAGGATCTAATGAAAAACTGTTTTTT.

The chain employs TRBV20-1 and TRBJ1-1, with 7 bases aligning to TRBD1. The ends lost 3 bases at V and 4 bases at J; junction bases unmatched: 8. In germline, CDR1 is DFQATT, CDR2 SNEGSKA (reference sequence). The CDR3 length is 14 residues. CDR3 in amino acids: CSASRGYRGTEAFF. The CDR3 DNA sequence: TGCAGTGCTAGTAGAGGGTACAGGGGCACTGAAGCTTTCTTT.

This clone occurred a few times. This chain connects TRBV13 to TRBJ1-1; 9 positions match TRBD1. The CDR3 totals 16 residues. Unmatched junction bases numbered 7, after V lost 4 bases and J lost 1 base. Germline V lookup: CDR1 PRHDT, CDR2 FYEKMQ (reference sequence). The CDR3 bases are TGTGCCAGCAGCTCCCACAGGGGGCTGGGGAACACTGAAGCTTTCTTT. Amino acid sequence: CASSSHRGLGNTEAFF.

V gene TRBV9 combines with J gene TRBJ2-1; D not resolved. Germline CDR1 and CDR2: SGDLS and YYNGEE. The CDR3 is 13 residues long. Trimming took 2 bases from V and 7 from J, leaving 10 bases between them. The CDR3 is CASSVGPGNEQFF. CDR3 sequence (DNA): TGTGCCAGCAGCGTCGGGCCTGGTAATGAGCAGTTCTTC.

This rearrangement joins TRBV18 to TRBJ1-5, with D possibly TRBD1 on 6 matching bases. Germline V gives CDR1 KGHSH, CDR2 LQKENI. V gave up 3 bases and J gave up 1 base, with 10 bases separating them. This CDR3 contains 15 residues. The CDR3 DNA reads as TGTGCCAGCTCACCTGTCGGACAGAGCAATCAGCCCCAGCATTTT. Its protein product is CASSPVGQSNQPQHF.

The chain joins TRBV5-8 to TRBJ1-6; D gene unclear. Germline loops: CDR1 SGHTS, CDR2 YDEGEE. The CDR3 runs 17 residues. Trimming left V 2 bases short and J 9 bases short, with 21 bases between. The CDR3: CASSFEPPGLGASPLHF. For the CDR3, the DNA is TGTGCCAGCAGCTTTGAACCTCCGGGCCTGGGCGCTTCACCCCTCCACTTT.

The table lists this clone with a few counts. The chain has TRBV4-1 and TRBJ1-2; D not resolved. Trimming cost V 2 bases and J 5 bases, with 18 bases left between them. Germline V gene lookup returns CDR1 MGHRA and CDR2 YSYEKL. The CDR3 runs to 16 residues. The CDR3 nucleotides are TGCGCCAGCAGCCAAACATACGGGCCCCGGATTTATGGCTACACCTTC. Protein sequence: CASSQTYGPRIYGYTF.

This clone was observed a few times. The V call is TRBV3-1 (or the pseudogene TRBV3-2), the J call TRBJ1-5; no firm D call. This CDR3 is built from 13 residues. With 1 base removed from V and 4 bases from J, the gap between germline ends came to 5 bases. CDR1 and CDR2 from the germline V gene are LGHDT and YNNKEL (reference sequence). The CDR3: CASSQGLNQPQHF. The CDR3 region has the DNA TGTGCCAGCAGCCAAGGGTTAAATCAGCCCCAGCATTTT.

This chain joins TRBV4-3 and TRBJ2-7; 9 nucleotides align to TRBD2. The junction had 9 bases not matched to a gene; V was cut back by 1 base and J by 2 bases. From germline, CDR1 is LGHNA and CDR2 YSLEER. The CDR3 extends over 17 amino acids. CDR3 sequence (DNA): TGCGCCAGCAGCCAAGCCGCCCCGACTAGCGGAACCTACGAGCAGTACTTC. As protein: CASSQAAPTSGTYEQYF.

The chain carries TRBV7-9 and TRBJ2-3; 9 positions match TRBD2. Trimming at V came to 5 bases and at J to 3 bases, leaving 9 bases not matched to a gene. Germline values: CDR1 SEHNR, CDR2 FQNEAQ (reference sequence). The CDR3 is made up of 16 amino acids. The CDR3 DNA sequence: TGTGCCAGCAGCCCCACGGGACTAGCCCTTACAGATACGCAGTATTTT. Protein product: CASSPTGLALTDTQYF. Full variable domain (remainder filled in from reference TRBV7-9 and TRBJ2-3): DTGVSQNPRHKITKRGQNVTFRCDPISEHNRLYWYRQTLGQGPEFLTYFQNEAQLEKSRLLSDRFSAERPKGSFSTLEIQRTEQGDSAMYLCASSPTGLALTDTQYFGPGTRLTVL.

This chain connects TRBV12-2 to TRBJ2-3; the table gives TRBD2 as D, unverified against the DNA. TRBV12-2 corresponds to a pseudogene. The CDR3 sequence is 15 residues long. Written as DNA, the CDR3 is TGTGCAAGTCGCTTCCTAGCGGGGTCGCAAGATACGCAGTATTTT. This codes for CASRFLAGSQDTQYF.

This rearrangement joins TRBV12-1 to TRBJ2-1; the tabulated D call, TRBD2, remains unverified against the DNA. TRBV12-1 is a pseudogene segment. This CDR3 comprises 17 residues. The CDR3 nucleotides read TGTGCCAGCAGCTTTGTTGGGGGAGGGGGTCAAGGCAATGAGCAGTTCTTC. Its protein is CASSFVGGGGQGNEQFF.